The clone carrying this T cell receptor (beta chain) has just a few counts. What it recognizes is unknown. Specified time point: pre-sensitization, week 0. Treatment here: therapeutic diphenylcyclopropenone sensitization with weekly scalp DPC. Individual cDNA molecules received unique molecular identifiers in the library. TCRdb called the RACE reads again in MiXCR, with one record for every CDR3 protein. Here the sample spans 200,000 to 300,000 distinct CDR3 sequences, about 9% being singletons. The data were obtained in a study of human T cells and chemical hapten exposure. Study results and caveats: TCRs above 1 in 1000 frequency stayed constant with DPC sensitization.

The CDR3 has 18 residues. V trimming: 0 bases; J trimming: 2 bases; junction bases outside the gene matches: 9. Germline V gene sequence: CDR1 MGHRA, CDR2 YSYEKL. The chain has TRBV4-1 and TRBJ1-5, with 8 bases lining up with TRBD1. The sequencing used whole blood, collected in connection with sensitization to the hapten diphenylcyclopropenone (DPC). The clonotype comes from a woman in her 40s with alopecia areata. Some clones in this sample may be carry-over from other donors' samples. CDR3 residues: CASSQEWAGGLGNQPQHF. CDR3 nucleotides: TGCGCCAGCAGCCAAGAGTGGGCAGGGGGCTTGGGCAATCAGCCCCAGCATTTT.